This T cell receptor beta chain was sequenced in a study of cytomegalovirus exposure and HLA in healthy donors. Overall study findings and caveats: DRB1 had the most TCR associations and HLA-C the fewest, a later analysis found, with rates varying by HLA locus.

A word on this clone: Its cognate antigen is unknown.

Use of 60 Vbeta and 13 Jbeta primers characterized the PCR. Sequencing was performed with immunoSEQ multiplex PCR; in TCRdb, only in-frame clones are kept and a portion is missing. The table records some 190,000 clones, just under 80% of them present only once. The CDR3 is 15 residues long. The germline V gene encodes CDR1 MNHNS and CDR2 SASEGT. Trimming removed 8 bases from V and 8 bases from J, with 21 bases in between. The receptor was derived from a young woman in good health and CMV-seronegative. The V call is TRBV6-1, the J call TRBJ1-4, with no clear D. Input material: PBMCs. The CDR3 nucleotides are TGTGCCAGCCGCCGAGGAGTCGTATCGGAAGAAAAACTGTTTTTT. This codes for CASRRGVVSEEKLFF.